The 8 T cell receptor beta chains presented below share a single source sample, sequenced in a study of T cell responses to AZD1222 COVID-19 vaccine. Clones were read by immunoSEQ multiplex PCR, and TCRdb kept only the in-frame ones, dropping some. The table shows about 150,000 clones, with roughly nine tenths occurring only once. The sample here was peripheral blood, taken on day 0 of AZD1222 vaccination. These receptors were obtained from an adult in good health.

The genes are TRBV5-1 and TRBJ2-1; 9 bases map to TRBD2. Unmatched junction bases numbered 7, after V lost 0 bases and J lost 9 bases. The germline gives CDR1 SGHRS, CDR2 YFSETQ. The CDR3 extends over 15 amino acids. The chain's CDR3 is CASSLVAGGEGEQFF. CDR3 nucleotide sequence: TGCGCCAGCAGCTTGGTGGCGGGAGGGGAGGGTGAGCAGTTCTTC.

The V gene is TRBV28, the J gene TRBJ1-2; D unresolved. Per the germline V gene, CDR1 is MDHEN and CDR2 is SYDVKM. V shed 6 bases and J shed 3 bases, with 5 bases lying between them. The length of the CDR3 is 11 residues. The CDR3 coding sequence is TGTGCCAGCAGGGAATACTATGGCTACACCTTC. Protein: CASREYYGYTF.

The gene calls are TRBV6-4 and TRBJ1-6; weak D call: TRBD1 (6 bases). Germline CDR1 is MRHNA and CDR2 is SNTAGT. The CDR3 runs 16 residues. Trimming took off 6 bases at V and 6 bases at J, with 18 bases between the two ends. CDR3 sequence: CASRDSWGTFNSPLHF. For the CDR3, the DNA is TGTGCCAGCAGGGACAGCTGGGGGACCTTTAATTCACCCCTCCACTTT.

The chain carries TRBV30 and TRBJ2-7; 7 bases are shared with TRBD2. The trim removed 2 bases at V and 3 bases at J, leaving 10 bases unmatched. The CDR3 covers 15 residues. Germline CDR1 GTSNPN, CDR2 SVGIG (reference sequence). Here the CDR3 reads CAWSRFAGVSYEQYF. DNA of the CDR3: TGTGCCTGGAGTAGATTTGCGGGAGTAAGCTACGAGCAGTACTTC.

Here the CDR3 reads CASSPRTSGRSAETQYF. The CDR3 nucleotides read TGTGCCAGTAGTCCGCGGACTAGCGGGAGGAGTGCGGAGACCCAGTACTTC. The chain combines TRBV19 with TRBJ2-5; 14 positions match TRBD2. The ends lost 5 bases at V and 5 bases at J; junction bases unmatched: 10. Germline CDR1 reads LNHDA; CDR2 reads SQIVND (reference sequence). CDR3 length: 17 residues.

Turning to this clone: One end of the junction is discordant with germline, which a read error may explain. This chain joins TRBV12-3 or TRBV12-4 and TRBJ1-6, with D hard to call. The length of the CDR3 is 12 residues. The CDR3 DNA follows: TGTGCCAGCAGAGCCTACAATTCACCCCTCCACTTT. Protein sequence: CASRAYNSPLHF.

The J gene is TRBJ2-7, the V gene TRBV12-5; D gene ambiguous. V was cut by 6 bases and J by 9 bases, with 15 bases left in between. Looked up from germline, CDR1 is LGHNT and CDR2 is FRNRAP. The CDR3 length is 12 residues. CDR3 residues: CASGPSRPWQYF. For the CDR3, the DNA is TGTGCTAGTGGCCCCTCCCGGCCCTGGCAGTACTTC.

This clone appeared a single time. CDR3 sequence (DNA): TGTGCCAGCAGTGACCAGGGGCTGGGGACTGAAGCTTTCTTT. Translated: CASSDQGLGTEAFF. This rearrangement joins TRBV6-4 to TRBJ1-1; D possibly corresponds to TRBD1 (6 bases). Germline V gene sequence: CDR1 MRHNA, CDR2 SNTAGT. V shed 2 bases and J shed 5 bases, with 12 bases lying between them. The length of the CDR3 is 14 residues.